The next 25 T cell receptor beta chains were all read from a single sample in a study of neurological immune-mediated disorders. TCRdb reprocessed the 5' RACE reads via MiXCR and lists one record per CDR3 protein. The table shows about 46,000 distinct CDR3 sequences, with less than 5% occurring only once. What was sequenced was PBMCs. The receptors were gathered from a woman aged 60 to 75 with multiple sclerosis.

This clonotype was seen ten or more times. This chain connects TRBV12-3 or TRBV12-4 to TRBJ1-1, with D possibly matching TRBD1 (5 bases). The CDR3 extends over 13 amino acids. The germline V and J ends were trimmed by 4 bases and 6 bases, with 12 bases remaining between them. In nucleotides, the CDR3 is TGTGCCAGCAGTTCAGGGAAGATGGCTGAAGCTTTCTTT. It codes for CASSSGKMAEAFF.

Remarks on this clonotype: The junction and the germline gene differ at one end; a read error may be behind it. The V gene is TRBV5-5, the J gene TRBJ1-6; TRBD1 agrees at 7 bases. The CDR3 loop spans 15 amino acids. CDR1 is SGHKS, CDR2 YYEKEE, per germline (reference sequence). The CDR3 reads CASSLEGTDNSPLNF. The CDR3 region has the DNA TGTGCCAGCAGCTTGGAAGGGACAGATAATTCACCCCTCAACTTT.

The chain recombines TRBV4-1 with TRBJ1-1, with D possibly TRBD1 on 5 matching bases. CDR1 and CDR2 from the germline V gene are MGHRA and YSYEKL. This CDR3 has 16 residues. V was pared by 4 bases and J by 0 bases, with 15 bases between. The CDR3 loop is CASSPTGGTMNTEAFF. In DNA form, the CDR3 reads TGCGCCAGCAGCCCCACCGGGGGGACTATGAACACTGAAGCTTTCTTT.

About this clonotype itself: Just one base apart from a much larger clone, this may be a read error. This sequence joins TRBV9 and TRBJ2-5; TRBD2 is a possible D gene (5 bases). The germline V gene has CDR1 SGDLS and CDR2 YYNGEE. The CDR3 is made up of 13 amino acids. CDR3 DNA: TGTGCCGGCAGCCTCAGCGGACAAGAGACCCAGTACTTC. It translates to CAGSLSGQETQYF.

This clonotype was picked up a small number of times. The rearrangement joins TRBV3-1 to TRBJ2-7; D is unresolved. The V and J ends lost 1 base and 5 bases respectively, with 12 bases between them. This CDR3 has 14 amino acids. CDR1 and CDR2 from the germline V gene are LGHDT and YNNKEL (reference sequence). The CDR3 nucleotides read TGTGCCAGCAGCCAAGGACTCGCGAGCGACGAGCAGTACGTC. Amino acid sequence: CASSQGLASDEQYV.

This clonotype has at least ten counts. In nucleotides, the CDR3 is TGCGCCAGCAGCCACGACAGGGATAGCTCCTACGAGCAGTACTTC. Protein sequence: CASSHDRDSSYEQYF. The gene calls are TRBV4-1 and TRBJ2-7, with 7 positions matching TRBD1. With 3 bases clipped from V and 0 bases from J, the junction kept 5 bases outside the gene matches. Germline CDR1 MGHRA, CDR2 YSYEKL. CDR3 length: 15 residues.

Here the CDR3 DNA reads TGTGCCAGCAAAGACCAGGGGTGGGACGAGCAGTACTTC. This gives the protein CASKDQGWDEQYF. The V call is TRBV6-6, the J call TRBJ2-7, with a possible D match to TRBD1 (6 bases). The CDR3 length is 13 residues. Trimming cost V 7 bases and J 5 bases, with 15 bases left between them. Germline values: CDR1 MNHNY, CDR2 SVGAGI (reference sequence).

The V gene is TRBV6-2 or TRBV6-3, the J gene TRBJ2-1, with D possibly being TRBD1 (6 bases). The CDR3 is made up of 15 amino acids. Trimming stripped 5 bases from V and 1 base from J, with 12 bases between. Germline CDR1 reads MNHEY; CDR2 reads SVGEGT. The CDR3: CASSDRLVSYNEQFF. In nucleotides, the CDR3 is TGTGCCAGCAGTGACAGGCTCGTTTCCTACAATGAGCAGTTCTTC.

This clonotype appeared a few times. The rearrangement uses TRBV11-2 and TRBJ2-1, with D hard to call. The V and J ends lost 2 bases and 0 bases respectively, with 8 bases between them. The CDR3 is made up of 15 amino acids. Germline V gene sequence: CDR1 SGHAT, CDR2 FQNNGV. The CDR3 loop reads CASSLTLSSYNEQFF. The DNA of the CDR3 is TGTGCCAGCAGCTTAACCCTGAGCTCCTACAATGAGCAGTTCTTC.

This clonotype was seen at least ten times. This chain uses TRBV4-2 with TRBJ2-1; 8 bases line up with TRBD1. The CDR3 contains 21 residues. With 4 bases clipped from V and 0 bases from J, the junction kept 20 bases outside the gene matches. Germline-derived CDR1 and CDR2 are LGHNA and YNFKEQ. DNA of the CDR3: TGTGCCAGCAGCCCCGCCCAAAGGGTCAACAGGGGGTTTCGCTCCTACAATGAGCAGTTCTTC. It specifies CASSPAQRVNRGFRSYNEQFF.

This clonotype was seen at least ten times. The chain is built from TRBV28 and TRBJ2-1, with TRBD2 matching over 9 bases. The CDR3 is 18 amino acids. V lost 5 bases and J lost 6; bases outside the gene matches: 17. Germline lookup yields CDR1 MDHEN and CDR2 SYDVKM. The CDR3 DNA reads TGTGCCAGCAGTCCAGACGCGGGGGGGCCGTATAGACCCAATGAGCAGTTCTTC. Protein: CASSPDAGGPYRPNEQFF.

The chain combines TRBV14 with TRBJ2-7; D remains ambiguous. CDR1 and CDR2 from the germline V gene are SGHDN and FVKESK. The CDR3 is made up of 13 amino acids. The ends were cut back, 1 base at V and 3 bases at J, with 7 bases in the middle. The chain's CDR3 is CASSQGSVYEQYF. CDR3 sequence (DNA): TGTGCCAGCAGCCAAGGGAGCGTCTACGAGCAGTACTTC.

This clonotype was counted at least ten times. The chain employs TRBV25-1 and TRBJ1-5, with 9 bases lining up with TRBD1. Germline trimming cut 8 bases from V and 7 bases from J; bases unmatched to any gene: 9. The CDR3 contains 14 residues. Germline CDR1 MGHDK, CDR2 SYGVNS. CDR3 protein: CASGDTGGGQPQHF. In DNA form, the CDR3 reads TGTGCCAGCGGGGATACAGGGGGCGGACAGCCCCAGCATTTT.

This clonotype was observed a handful of times. The chain recombines TRBV3-1 with TRBJ1-1; TRBD1 matches at 7 bases. The length of the CDR3 is 14 residues. Germline V CDR1 and CDR2: LGHDT, YNNKEL (reference sequence). Trimming cost V 6 bases and J 1 base; bases outside gene matches: 5. CDR3 sequence: CASSYRGGNTEAFF. The CDR3 DNA reads as TGTGCCAGCAGTTACAGGGGAGGGAACACTGAAGCTTTCTTT.

The chain couples TRBV5-1 to TRBJ2-2; a possible D gene is TRBD2 (6 bases). The germline CDR1 and CDR2 sequences are SGHRS and YFSETQ. V gave up 9 bases and J gave up 2 bases, with 14 bases separating them. This CDR3 comprises 14 residues. The CDR3 coding sequence is TGCGCCACCCACGCAGGACTAAACACCGGGGAGCTGTTTTTT. This translates into CATHAGLNTGELFF.

CDR3 sequence: CASSPGLVGSYEQYF. The CDR3 bases are TGTGCCAGCTCACCAGGGCTAGTGGGTTCCTACGAGCAGTACTTC. The chain links TRBV18 to TRBJ2-7, with unresolved D. From germline, CDR1 is KGHSH and CDR2 LQKENI. Trimming took 2 bases from V and 1 from J, leaving 12 bases between them. The CDR3 has 15 amino acids.

This clonotype was recorded at least ten times. The rearrangement uses TRBV12-3 or TRBV12-4 and TRBJ2-1; tentative D call: TRBD2 (5 bases). This CDR3 is 13 amino acids long. Trimming removed 3 bases at V and 9 bases at J, with 12 bases between. In DNA form, the CDR3 reads TGTGCCAGCAGTTTTAATAGCGAGAGTGAGCAGTTCTTC. Its translation: CASSFNSESEQFF.

Notes on this clonotype: At one end, the junction sequence differs from germline, possibly due to a read error. This rearrangement joins TRBV7-2 to TRBJ1-5, with D possibly matching TRBD1 (6 bases). This CDR3 is built from 14 residues. Germline CDR1 SGHTA, CDR2 FQGNSA. The CDR3 region is CASSLLGQDQPQHF. The CDR3 coding sequence is TGTGCCAGCAGCTTACTGGGACAAGATCAGCCCCAACATTTT.

A few counts support this clonotype. The chain couples TRBV10-3 to TRBJ2-3, with D possibly TRBD1 on 5 matching bases. Germline lookup yields CDR1 ENHRY and CDR2 SYGVKD. V shed 4 bases and J shed 0 bases, with 5 bases lying between them. This CDR3 has 13 residues. The DNA of the CDR3 is TGTGCCATCAGTGGACAGAGCACAGATACGCAGTATTTT. It yields the protein CAISGQSTDTQYF.

This clonotype was found many times. CDR3 in amino acids: CASSLVGVGQPQHF. CDR3 bases: TGTGCCAGCAGTTTAGTTGGAGTGGGTCAGCCCCAGCATTTT. The chain is built from TRBV12-3 or TRBV12-4 and TRBJ1-5; D remains ambiguous. There are 14 residues in the CDR3. The V and J ends lost 1 base and 6 bases respectively, with 10 bases between them.

This clonotype was counted at least ten times. The chain has TRBV28 and TRBJ2-2; a possible D gene is TRBD2 (6 bases). This CDR3 comprises 15 residues. The V and J ends lost 5 bases and 6 bases respectively, with 16 bases between them. Germline-derived CDR1 and CDR2 are MDHEN and SYDVKM. As DNA, the CDR3 is TGTGCCAGCAGTATCTCCGGTGGGGGGTCCGGGGAGCTGTTTTTT. Its protein is CASSISGGGSGELFF.

This clonotype was seen only a few times. The V call is TRBV7-2, the J call TRBJ2-3; D not certain. The CDR3 loop spans 11 amino acids. The germline V gene encodes CDR1 SGHTA and CDR2 FQGNSA. V lost 8 bases to trimming and J lost 2 bases, with 5 bases between them. CDR3 DNA sequence: TGTGCCAGCGCCTACACAGATACGCAGTATTTT. This translates into CASAYTDTQYF.

This clonotype was recorded a few times. The V and J genes are TRBV19 and TRBJ1-6; possible D gene TRBD1, 6 bases. With 9 bases removed from V and 6 bases from J, the gap between germline ends came to 15 bases. The CDR3 consists of 14 residues. In germline, CDR1 is LNHDA, CDR2 SQIVND (reference sequence). CDR3 nucleotides: TGTGCCAGCAACAGGGCGTATGGTAATTCACCCCTCCACTTT. Translated: CASNRAYGNSPLHF. The full variable domain, rest sourced from reference TRBV19 and TRBJ1-6, is DGGITQSPKYLFRKEGQNVTLSCEQNLNHDAMYWYRQDPGQGLRLIYYSQIVNDFQKGDIAEGYSVSREKKESFPLTVTSAQKNPTAFYLCASNRAYGNSPLHFGNGTRLTVT.

This clonotype appeared many times. The rearrangement links TRBV20-1 to TRBJ2-1, with 9 bases matching TRBD2. V lost 0 bases, J lost 9 bases, and 6 bases stayed unmatched. The germline CDR1 and CDR2 sequences are DFQATT and SNEGSKA (reference sequence). The CDR3 is made up of 14 amino acids. CDR3 coding DNA: TGCAGTGCTAGAGATCGGACTAGCGTCGGTGAGCAGTTCTTC. Encoded protein: CSARDRTSVGEQFF.

Concerning this clonotype itself: This CDR3 fails to terminate in the conserved phenylalanine or tryptophan, so it likely reflects a read error. This chain links TRBV20-1 with TRBJ2-7; D could derive from TRBD1 or TRBD2 (5 bases each). V shed 3 bases and J shed 2 bases, with 5 bases lying between them. Looked up from germline, CDR1 is DFQATT and CDR2 is SNEGSKA (reference sequence). The CDR3 runs 11 residues. CDR3 nucleotides: TGCAGTGCTAGGGGGGCCTACGAGCAGTACGGC. This codes for CSARGAYEQYG.